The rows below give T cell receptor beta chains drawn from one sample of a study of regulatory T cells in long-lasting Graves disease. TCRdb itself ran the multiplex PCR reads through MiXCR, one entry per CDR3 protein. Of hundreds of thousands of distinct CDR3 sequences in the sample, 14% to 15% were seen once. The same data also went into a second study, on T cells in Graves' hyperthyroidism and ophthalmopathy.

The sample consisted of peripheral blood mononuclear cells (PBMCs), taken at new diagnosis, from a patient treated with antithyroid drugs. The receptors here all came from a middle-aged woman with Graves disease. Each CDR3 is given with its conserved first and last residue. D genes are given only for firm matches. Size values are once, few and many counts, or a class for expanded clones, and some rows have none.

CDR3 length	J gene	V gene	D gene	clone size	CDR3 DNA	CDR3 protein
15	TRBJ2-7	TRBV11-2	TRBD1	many	TGTGCCAGCAGCTTAGATCTCGGGACAGGGTACGAGCAGTACTTC	CASSLDLGTGYEQYF
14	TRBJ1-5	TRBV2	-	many	TGTGCCAGCAGCGAGAGGACGGTAAATCAGCCCCAGCATTTT	CASSERTVNQPQHF
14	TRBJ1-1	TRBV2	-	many	TGTGCCAGCAGTGACAGGGTTCTTGACACTGAAGCTTTCTTT	CASSDRVLDTEAFF
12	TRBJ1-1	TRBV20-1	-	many	TGCAGTGCTAGAGTCAGGAACACTGAAGCTTTCTTT	CSARVRNTEAFF
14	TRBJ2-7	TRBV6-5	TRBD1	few	TGTGCCAGCAGTTCCGGGACAGGTCACTACGAGCAGTACTTC	CASSSGTGHYEQYF
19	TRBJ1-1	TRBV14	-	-	TGTGCCAGCAGCCAAGATCGTGGGCAGGGGCCGCGGGGGAACACTGAAGCTTTCTTT	CASSQDRGQGPRGNTEAFF
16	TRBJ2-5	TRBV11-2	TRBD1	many	TGTGCCAGCAGCCGGACAGGAATTTTGAGGCAAGAGACCCAGTACTTC	CASSRTGILRQETQYF
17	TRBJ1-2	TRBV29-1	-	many	TGCAGCGTTGGACACTCGCCAGGGGCCTCCGGAGACTATGGCTACACCTTC	CSVGHSPGASGDYGYTF
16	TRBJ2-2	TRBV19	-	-	TGTGCCAGTAGTATCCTACAGGGTAGCGACACCGGGGAGCTGTTTTTT	CASSILQGSDTGELFF
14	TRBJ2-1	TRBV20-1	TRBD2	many	TGCAGTGGACTAGCGGGAGTTTTCTACAATGAGCAGTTCTTC	CSGLAGVFYNEQFF
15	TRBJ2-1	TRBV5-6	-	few	TGTGCCAGCTGCCTCGGGGACTTCGCTGGCAATGAGCAGTTCTTC	CASCLGDFAGNEQFF
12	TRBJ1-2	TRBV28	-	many	TGTGCCAGCAGTTTATCCAACTATGGCTACACCTTC	CASSLSNYGYTF
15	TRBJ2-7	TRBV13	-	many	TGTGCCAGCAGTAAAGGCGGCGGGATTGCATACGAGCAGTACTTC	CASSKGGGIAYEQYF
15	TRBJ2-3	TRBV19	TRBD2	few	TGTGCCAGTAGTACTCCGGGACTAGCGGGAGATACGCAGTATTTT	CASSTPGLAGDTQYF
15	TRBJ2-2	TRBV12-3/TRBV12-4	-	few	TGTGCCAGCAGTTGGGGCCAGGGCGATACCGGGGAGCTGTTTTTT	CASSWGQGDTGELFF
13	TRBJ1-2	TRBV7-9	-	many	TGTGCCAGCAGCCTCACACCTAACTATGGCTACACCTTC	CASSLTPNYGYTF
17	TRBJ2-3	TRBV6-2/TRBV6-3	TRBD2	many	TGTGCCAGCAGTTATAAGGGCGGGAGGGCCCTCACCGATACGCAGTATTTT	CASSYKGGRALTDTQYF
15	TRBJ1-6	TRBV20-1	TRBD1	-	TGCAGTGCTAGAGAACAAGGGACAGGAAATTCACCCCTCCACTTT	CSAREQGTGNSPLHF
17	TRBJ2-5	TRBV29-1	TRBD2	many	TGCAGCGTTGAAGATCAGACTAGCGGGAGGATCCAAGAGACCCAGTACTTC	CSVEDQTSGRIQETQYF
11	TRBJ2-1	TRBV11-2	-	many	TGTGCCAGCAGCTGGAGCCATGAGCAGTTCTTC	CASSWSHEQFF
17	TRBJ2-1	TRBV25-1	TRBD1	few	TGTGCCAGCAGTGGTCGCGACAGGGGTTACTCCTACAATGAGCAGTTCTTC	CASSGRDRGYSYNEQFF
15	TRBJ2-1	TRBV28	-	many	TGTGCCAGCAGTTTTATCGGGAGTTCGGGCAATGAGCAGTTCTTC	CASSFIGSSGNEQFF
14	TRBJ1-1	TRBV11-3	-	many	TGTGCCAGCAGCCCCAGGGTTGGGGACACTGAAGCTTTCTTT	CASSPRVGDTEAFF
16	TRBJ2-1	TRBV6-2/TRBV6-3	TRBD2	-	TGTGCCAGCAGTTACGATCGGACTAGCCGTTACAATGAGCAGTTCTTC	CASSYDRTSRYNEQFF
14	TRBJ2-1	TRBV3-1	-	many	TGTGCCAGCAGCCCTTCCGGGAGTCTCAATGAGCAGTTCTTC	CASSPSGSLNEQFF
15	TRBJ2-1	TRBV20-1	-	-	TGCAGTGCTAGGAAAGCGCGGAGGGCCTCGAATGAGCAGTTCTTC	CSARKARRASNEQFF
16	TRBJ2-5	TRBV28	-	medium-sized	TGTGCCAGCAGGGGTAGTCTTTGGGGGTTACAAGAGACCCAGTACTTC	CASRGSLWGLQETQYF
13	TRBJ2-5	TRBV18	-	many	TGTGCCAGCTCACCAGAGGCCAGGGAGACCCAGTACTTC	CASSPEARETQYF
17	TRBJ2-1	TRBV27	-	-	TGTGCCAGCACCCACCGGGTGGGACATAACTCCTACAATGAGCAGTTCTTC	CASTHRVGHNSYNEQFF
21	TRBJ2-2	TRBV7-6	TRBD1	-	TGTGCCAGCAGCTTACGCGGACAGGGGGCACCGGGGCGATTAAACACCGGGGAGCTGTTTTTT	CASSLRGQGAPGRLNTGELFF
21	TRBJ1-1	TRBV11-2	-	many	TGTGCCAGCAGCTTAGAAACCCTTAGAGGGCCCTATTTGCGGGAGAACACTGAAGCTTTCTTT	CASSLETLRGPYLRENTEAFF